This T cell receptor (beta chain) was found in a study of blood T cell repertoires in COVID-19. As for the study in general: COVID-19 samples collected from the United States, Italy and Spain covered acute and convalescent phases. T cells, B-cell-depleted T cells, or PBMCs supplied cDNA or gDNA.

The CDR3 consists of 17 residues. With 0 bases clipped from V and 6 bases from J, the junction kept 6 bases outside the gene matches. Germline V gene sequence: CDR1 LGHNA, CDR2 YSLEER. As originally analysed: The assay estimated nucleated cells by amplifying reference gene primers. The assay was immunoSEQ multiplex PCR, and TCRdb's table has in-frame clones only and misses some. The DNA was the basis for D and trimming; V, J and clone size are from that table. The sample contains roughly 47,000 clones, about nine tenths of which appear only once. This clonotype was sampled from a man between 65 and 85 years old with active COVID-19. The genes are TRBV4-3 and TRBJ2-2; TRBD1 matches 11 bases. Sequencing input: peripheral blood. The DNA of the CDR3 is TGCGCCAGCAGCCAAGAGGGGACAGGGGGAATTGCCGGGGAGCTGTTTTTT. It specifies CASSQEGTGGIAGELFF.